A single T cell receptor beta chain is shown here with its context. The data derive from a study of blood T cell repertoires in COVID-19. At the level of the study: COVID-19 samples from acute and convalescent phases originated in the United States, Italy and Spain. Nucleic acid was either cDNA or gDNA, and it came from T cells, B-cell-depleted T cells, or PBMCs.

Seattle-derived patients entered the study during active infection and were followed longitudinally. Per the original methods: From reference gene primer amplification, estimates of nucleated cell counts were derived. The protocol was immunoSEQ multiplex PCR, while the TCRdb copy is restricted to in-frame clones and leaves out a portion. For V, J and clone size, that table is used; D and trimming come from the DNA. The sample carries roughly 70,000 clones, approximately 80% recorded once. This CDR3 contains 16 residues. The germline CDR1 and CDR2 sequences are LNHDA and SQIVND (reference sequence). With 6 bases removed from V and 3 bases from J, the gap between germline ends came to 18 bases.

The clonotype originates from a man aged 60 to 75 with COVID-19, enrolled during active disease. This rearrangement joins TRBV19 to TRBJ2-1, with D maybe TRBD2 (5 bases). Material: peripheral blood. The CDR3 DNA sequence: TGTGCCAGTAGCTATCTGGCGGGCAGCTTCTACAATGAGCAGTTCTTC. This codes for CASSYLAGSFYNEQFF.